The sequence of this T cell receptor beta chain was determined in a study of T cell responses to AZD1222 COVID-19 vaccine. Study-wide findings and caveats: Close to half of spike-specific TCRs reportedly recognize unmutated variant regions. The donor group comprised mostly white British people and more females; the analysis possibly underestimated clonal diversity. Without day 14 samples, only post-peak T cell repertoires were studied.

Some clones are missing from TCRdb's copy, which holds only in-frame ones; the method was immunoSEQ multiplex PCR. The sample contains about 130,000 clones, roughly 93% of which appear only once. With regard to this clone: Its target is not known.

V lost 0 bases and J 4 bases, leaving 7 bases between the germline ends. The CDR3 runs 13 residues. Germline CDR1 SNHLY, CDR2 FYNNEI. The rearrangement joins TRBV2 to TRBJ2-7; no clear D gene. This sample comprised peripheral blood, obtained on day 0 of AZD1222 vaccination. The receptor was isolated from an adult in good health. The CDR3, as DNA: TGTGCCAGCAGTGAAGCGTCTTTGTACGAGCAGTACTTC. Protein: CASSEASLYEQYF.